Below, one T cell receptor (beta chain) is given with its context. Its antigen is unidentified. Amplification used 60 Vbeta primers and 13 Jbeta primers. Here immunoSEQ multiplex PCR was the method, and the copy in TCRdb shows in-frame clones only, minus some. This table has 150,000 to 200,000 clones, 60% to 80% appearing once. These data are taken from a study of cytomegalovirus exposure and HLA in healthy donors. Study-level information: Researchers previously reported finding 100 million or so unique TCR beta sequences from 150 million to 200 million T cells. Notes on the study in general: Investigators reported 150 to 200 TCR beta chains as tied to cytomegalovirus.

The clonotype was recovered from a man younger than 30 in good health and CMV-seropositive. The sequencing input was PBMCs.

The CDR3 DNA reads TGTGCCAGCAGTGAATGGGGCCACCAAGAGACCCAGTACTTC. Translating it yields CASSEWGHQETQYF. The V and J genes are TRBV6-1 and TRBJ2-5; tentatively, D is TRBD1 (5 bases). Trimming stripped 2 bases from V and 0 bases from J, with 7 bases between. The CDR3 extends over 14 amino acids. Germline V gene sequence: CDR1 MNHNS, CDR2 SASEGT.